This TCR beta chain came from a study of T cell repertoires in cytomegalovirus infection. Study-level points and caveats: Dominating the ex vivo response were TCR beta clonotypes that were CMV-specific and HLA-C-restricted. Carriage of CMV together with the relevant HLA was identifiable through cumulative public TCR beta family frequency.

In this sample, this clonotype turned up a few times. As yet, its antigen is unknown. TCRdb re-derived calls from the reads in MiXCR, one entry per CDR3 protein. This sample has under 150,000 distinct CDR3 sequences, with 7% to 9.5% found just once. Trimming took 0 bases from V and 5 from J, leaving 9 bases between them. CDR3 size: 14 residues. CDR1 and CDR2 from the germline V gene are SGHRS and YFSETQ. The chain couples TRBV5-1 to TRBJ1-5; no clear D gene. The sequencing sample was made of PBMCs. The receptor comes from a human donor in good health (CMV status not recorded). Some clones in this sample may be carry-over from other donors' samples. The DNA of the CDR3 is TGCGCCAGCAGCTTGGACGGAGGTGATCAGCCCCAGCATTTT. As protein: CASSLDGGDQPQHF.